This T cell receptor beta chain is drawn from a study of blood T cell repertoires in COVID-19. The overall study: PBMCs, B-cell-depleted T cells, or T cells provided the cDNA or gDNA that made up the material.

Profiling relied on immunoSEQ multiplex PCR, and the TCRdb table lists in-frame clones only, not all of them. The table includes 110,000 or so clones, over 80% detected once. Germline CDR1 ENHRY, CDR2 SYGVKD. Trimming left V 3 bases short and J 5 bases short, with 10 bases between. The CDR3 consists of 13 residues. The V gene is TRBV10-3, the J gene TRBJ1-2, with D perhaps matching TRBD1 (5 bases). Sequencing was carried out using peripheral blood. The sequence came from a woman aged 70-85 years with acute or convalescent COVID-19. The CDR3 region has the DNA TGTGCCATCAGTGATCAGGGTCTTTATGGCTACACCTTC. It yields the protein CAISDQGLYGYTF.